The 4 T cell receptor beta chains presented below share a single source sample, sequenced in a study of OX40 agonist ivuxolimab in advanced cancers. Profiled with immunoSEQ multiplex PCR; TCRdb holds only in-frame clones, not every one. The sample includes 80,000 to 90,000 clones, around 84% of them seen just once. The specimen was CD4+ or CD8+ T cells sorted from blood, collected in a trial of the OX40 agonist ivuxolimab. The receptors were gathered from an adult with an advanced solid tumor such as melanoma, head and neck, liver or kidney cancer.

As to this clone: This sample also contains other DNA sequences that code for the same CDR3. The chain employs TRBV7-9 and TRBJ1-6, with unresolved D. The CDR3 is 15 residues long. The germline CDR1 and CDR2 sequences are SEHNR and FQNEAQ (reference sequence). V was clipped by 1 base and J by 0 bases, with 4 bases between them. The CDR3 nucleotides are TGTGCCAGCAGCTTAGGATTCTCCTATAATTCACCCCTCCACTTT. Protein: CASSLGFSYNSPLHF.

V is TRBV5-1 and J is TRBJ1-1; TRBD1 matches 11 bases. Unmatched junction bases numbered 5, after V lost 4 bases and J lost 3 bases. The CDR3 has 15 residues. The germline CDR1 and CDR2 sequences are SGHRS and YFSETQ. The CDR3 spells CASSTGTGGDTEAFF. The CDR3 coding sequence is TGCGCCAGCAGCACCGGGACAGGGGGGGACACTGAAGCTTTCTTT.

The DNA of the CDR3 is TGTGCCAGCAGCGTAGGGCTAGGGGATACGCAGTATTTT. Its translation: CASSVGLGDTQYF. This sequence joins TRBV9 and TRBJ2-3; D is unresolved. The CDR3 runs 13 residues. In germline, CDR1 is SGDLS, CDR2 YYNGEE. The germline V and J ends were trimmed by 0 bases and 6 bases, with 8 bases remaining between them.

The J gene is TRBJ1-2, the V gene TRBV6-5; 7 bases fit TRBD1. Germline V gene sequence: CDR1 MNHEY, CDR2 SVGAGI. The CDR3 contains 12 residues. Unmatched junction bases numbered 8, after V lost 10 bases and J lost 6 bases. CDR3 bases: TGTGCCACCGGAAGGGGGCGCGATGGCTACACCTTC. It codes for CATGRGRDGYTF.